This is a list of T cell receptor beta chains from one sample in a study of T-cell memory formation after mild COVID-19. A single record per CDR3 protein comes from TCRdb applying MiXCR to the 5' RACE reads. The table has 150,000 to 200,000 distinct CDR3 sequences, around 13% seen once. The sample comprised PBMCs or a T cell subset sorted from them (not recorded which). The receptors come from an adult woman who had mild COVID-19 (a few samples of this study predate the infection). Cell type and time point are not known. CDR3s include the opening cysteine and the closing phenylalanine or tryptophan. Fields, in order: clone size, CDR3 length, D gene, V gene, J gene, CDR3 DNA, CDR3 protein. The D gene is left open where the match is weak. Clone size appears in some rows only: once, few, many, or a class for an expanded clone.

abundance: .; len: 15; d_gene: .; v_gene: TRBV12-3/TRBV12-4; j_gene: TRBJ1-5; CDR3nt: TGTGCCAGCAAACGGGCAGGGAGCGGCAATCAGCCCCAGCATTTT; CDR3aa: CASKRAGSGNQPQHF
abundance: .; len: 15; d_gene: .; v_gene: TRBV6-5; j_gene: TRBJ2-2; CDR3nt: TGTGCCAGCACCCGCCAACGAACAGTCAACGGGGAGCTGTTTTTT; CDR3aa: CASTRQRTVNGELFF
abundance: few; len: 14; d_gene: .; v_gene: TRBV6-6; j_gene: TRBJ2-7; CDR3nt: TGTGCCAGCAGCCGGGACATTTTCTCCTACGAGCAGTACTTC; CDR3aa: CASSRDIFSYEQYF
abundance: .; len: 11; d_gene: .; v_gene: TRBV29-1; j_gene: TRBJ1-2; CDR3nt: TGCAGCGTCAGGGATCTAAATGGCTACACCTTC; CDR3aa: CSVRDLNGYTF
abundance: many; len: 16; d_gene: TRBD2; v_gene: TRBV9; j_gene: TRBJ2-1; CDR3nt: TGTGCCAGCAGCGTAGCTCCAGCGGGGGGCTACAATGAGCAGTTCTTC; CDR3aa: CASSVAPAGGYNEQFF
abundance: .; len: 15; d_gene: .; v_gene: TRBV4-2; j_gene: TRBJ2-3; CDR3nt: TGTGCCAGCAGCCAAGATCACATTAGCACAGATACGCAGTATTTT; CDR3aa: CASSQDHISTDTQYF
abundance: few; len: 15; d_gene: .; v_gene: TRBV19; j_gene: TRBJ2-7; CDR3nt: TGTGCCAGTAGTGTAGGGAGCGGAGCCCCCCGGGAGCAGTACTTC; CDR3aa: CASSVGSGAPREQYF
abundance: few; len: 16; d_gene: TRBD1; v_gene: TRBV6-2/TRBV6-3; j_gene: TRBJ2-1; CDR3nt: TGTGCCAGCAGTCGATTAGCGACAGGGAAGTACAATGAGCAGTTCTTC; CDR3aa: CASSRLATGKYNEQFF
abundance: .; len: 13; d_gene: .; v_gene: TRBV2; j_gene: TRBJ2-7; CDR3nt: TGTGCCAGCAGGGATAGGTTGCACTACGAGCAGTACTTC; CDR3aa: CASRDRLHYEQYF
abundance: few; len: 17; d_gene: TRBD2; v_gene: TRBV7-9; j_gene: TRBJ2-7; CDR3nt: TGTGCCAGCAGCCCTAGCGGGAGGGGCCCTATTCAAGACGAGCAGTACTTC; CDR3aa: CASSPSGRGPIQDEQYF
abundance: .; len: 15; d_gene: .; v_gene: TRBV4-1; j_gene: TRBJ2-5; CDR3nt: TGCGCCAGCAGCCTCCTACAGGGTGGGAGGGAGACCCAGTACTTC; CDR3aa: CASSLLQGGRETQYF
abundance: few; len: 17; d_gene: TRBD2; v_gene: TRBV7-8; j_gene: TRBJ2-6; CDR3nt: TGTGCCAGCAGCTGGAGCGGGGGGCTGTATGGGGCCAACGTCCTGACTTTC; CDR3aa: CASSWSGGLYGANVLTF
abundance: .; len: 15; d_gene: .; v_gene: TRBV7-2; j_gene: TRBJ2-3; CDR3nt: TGTGCCAGCAGCGTGGGGATCAGGGCCACAGATACGCAGTATTTT; CDR3aa: CASSVGIRATDTQYF
abundance: few; len: 16; d_gene: TRBD1; v_gene: TRBV23-1; j_gene: TRBJ2-1; CDR3nt: TGCGCCAGCAGTCAATACAGGGGGCGTATGCCCCGTGAGCAGTTCTTC; CDR3aa: CASSQYRGRMPREQFF
abundance: few; len: 16; d_gene: TRBD2; v_gene: TRBV5-6; j_gene: TRBJ2-3; CDR3nt: TGTGCCAGCAGCTTGGAGACTAGCGGGATATCAGATACGCAGTATTTT; CDR3aa: CASSLETSGISDTQYF
abundance: many; len: 13; d_gene: .; v_gene: TRBV29-1; j_gene: TRBJ2-1; CDR3nt: TGCAGCGCCCAACCCGGGGCAGGCAATGAGCAGTTCTTC; CDR3aa: CSAQPGAGNEQFF
abundance: few; len: 16; d_gene: TRBD2; v_gene: TRBV10-3; j_gene: TRBJ2-3; CDR3nt: TGTGCCATCAGTGAGTTGGGACTAGCGGTACTGGATACGCAGTATTTT; CDR3aa: CAISELGLAVLDTQYF
abundance: .; len: 14; d_gene: .; v_gene: TRBV5-1; j_gene: TRBJ2-2; CDR3nt: TGCGCCAGCAGCCCACAGACTTACACCGGGGAGCTGTTTTTT; CDR3aa: CASSPQTYTGELFF
abundance: few; len: 12; d_gene: .; v_gene: TRBV29-1; j_gene: TRBJ2-7; CDR3nt: TGCAGCGTTGAGGGGGTAGCCTACGAGCAGTACTTC; CDR3aa: CSVEGVAYEQYF
abundance: .; len: 17; d_gene: TRBD2; v_gene: TRBV4-1; j_gene: TRBJ2-7; CDR3nt: TGCGCCAGCAGCCAAGATATAACTAGCGGGGGCTCCTACGAGCAGTACTTC; CDR3aa: CASSQDITSGGSYEQYF
abundance: .; len: 13; d_gene: .; v_gene: TRBV5-1; j_gene: TRBJ2-2; CDR3nt: TGCGCCAGCAGCTTGGAATCTCCCGGGGAGCTGTTTTTT; CDR3aa: CASSLESPGELFF
abundance: few; len: 13; d_gene: .; v_gene: TRBV6-6; j_gene: TRBJ1-6; CDR3nt: TGTGCCAGCAGCCGCGCAGGGGATTCACCCCTCCACTTT; CDR3aa: CASSRAGDSPLHF
abundance: few; len: 14; d_gene: .; v_gene: TRBV29-1; j_gene: TRBJ2-3; CDR3nt: TGCAGCGTTGAAGGGGGGACAAAAGCAGATACGCAGTATTTT; CDR3aa: CSVEGGTKADTQYF
abundance: .; len: 15; d_gene: .; v_gene: TRBV20-1; j_gene: TRBJ2-7; CDR3nt: TGCAGTGCTAGAGGAGGATGGAGTAGTCCATACGAGCAGTACTTC; CDR3aa: CSARGGWSSPYEQYF
abundance: once; len: 16; d_gene: TRBD2; v_gene: TRBV7-2; j_gene: TRBJ2-7; CDR3nt: TGTGCCAGCAGCTTTGGGACTAGCGGGGGACTATACGAGCAGTACTTC; CDR3aa: CASSFGTSGGLYEQYF
abundance: few; len: 13; d_gene: .; v_gene: TRBV12-3/TRBV12-4; j_gene: TRBJ2-7; CDR3nt: TGTGCCAGCAGTTTACGACAGTCCTACGAGCAGTACTTC; CDR3aa: CASSLRQSYEQYF
abundance: .; len: 12; d_gene: .; v_gene: TRBV19; j_gene: TRBJ2-7; CDR3nt: TGTGCCAGTAGTCCAACGGGTGTCGAGCAGTACTTC; CDR3aa: CASSPTGVEQYF
abundance: many; len: 13; d_gene: TRBD1; v_gene: TRBV12-3/TRBV12-4; j_gene: TRBJ1-5; CDR3nt: TGTGCCACCGCCAGGGGGGGCAATCAGCCCCAGCATTTT; CDR3aa: CATARGGNQPQHF
abundance: few; len: 20; d_gene: .; v_gene: TRBV24-1; j_gene: TRBJ1-5; CDR3nt: TGTGCCACCAGTGATTTGCCTAGAACCCTTACAGGGAGGCGAGGTCAGCCCCAGCATTTT; CDR3aa: CATSDLPRTLTGRRGQPQHF
abundance: .; len: 16; d_gene: .; v_gene: TRBV3-1; j_gene: TRBJ2-3; CDR3nt: TGTGCCAGCAGCCAAGCTTTCCTAGGATCCGCAGATACGCAGTATTTT; CDR3aa: CASSQAFLGSADTQYF
abundance: few; len: 16; d_gene: .; v_gene: TRBV7-2; j_gene: TRBJ1-6; CDR3nt: TGTGCCAGCAGAATTACGAGAAGCTCCTATAATTCACCCCTCCACTTT; CDR3aa: CASRITRSSYNSPLHF
abundance: many; len: 16; d_gene: TRBD1; v_gene: TRBV7-9; j_gene: TRBJ1-3; CDR3nt: TGTGCCAGCAGCGCAGGGGGCCCCGTCTCTGGAAACACCATATATTTT; CDR3aa: CASSAGGPVSGNTIYF
abundance: many; len: 16; d_gene: TRBD1; v_gene: TRBV7-6; j_gene: TRBJ2-1; CDR3nt: TGTGCCAGCAGCTTAGGCTGGACAGGGGGTGTCGATGAGCAGTTCTTC; CDR3aa: CASSLGWTGGVDEQFF
abundance: few; len: 14; d_gene: TRBD2; v_gene: TRBV28; j_gene: TRBJ2-1; CDR3nt: TGTGCCAGCAGTTTAGGCGGGAGCAGCAATGAGCAGTTCTTC; CDR3aa: CASSLGGSSNEQFF
abundance: .; len: 16; d_gene: TRBD1; v_gene: TRBV7-3; j_gene: TRBJ1-1; CDR3nt: TGTGCCAGCAGCCTGGGCGTCAGGGGGCGAGACACTGAAGCTTTCTTT; CDR3aa: CASSLGVRGRDTEAFF
abundance: .; len: 13; d_gene: .; v_gene: TRBV12-3/TRBV12-4; j_gene: TRBJ2-5; CDR3nt: TGTGCCAGCAGATCACTAGGGACGGAGACCCAGTACTTC; CDR3aa: CASRSLGTETQYF
abundance: .; len: 16; d_gene: TRBD1; v_gene: TRBV4-1; j_gene: TRBJ2-7; CDR3nt: TGCGCCAGCAGCCAAGATCTTTGGACAGGGGTGTACGAGCAGTACTTC; CDR3aa: CASSQDLWTGVYEQYF
abundance: .; len: 15; d_gene: .; v_gene: TRBV3-1; j_gene: TRBJ2-3; CDR3nt: TGTGCCAGCAGCCAAGATCGGAGTAGCACAGATACGCAGTATTTT; CDR3aa: CASSQDRSSTDTQYF
abundance: few; len: 13; d_gene: TRBD2; v_gene: TRBV6-2/TRBV6-3; j_gene: TRBJ2-7; CDR3nt: TGTGCCAGCAGTTACGCGGGGGGGTACGAGCAGTACTTC; CDR3aa: CASSYAGGYEQYF
abundance: .; len: 11; d_gene: .; v_gene: TRBV30; j_gene: TRBJ1-2; CDR3nt: TGTGCCTTCAACAGGGCACATGGCTACACCTTC; CDR3aa: CAFNRAHGYTF
abundance: few; len: 14; d_gene: .; v_gene: TRBV7-8; j_gene: TRBJ1-3; CDR3nt: TGTGCCAGCAGTTTAGGATACTCTGGAAACACCATATATTTT; CDR3aa: CASSLGYSGNTIYF
abundance: .; len: 17; d_gene: TRBD2; v_gene: TRBV14; j_gene: TRBJ2-1; CDR3nt: TGTGCCAGCAGCCCAGAATTACTAGCGGCAAACTACAATGAGCAGTTCTTC; CDR3aa: CASSPELLAANYNEQFF
abundance: many; len: 14; d_gene: .; v_gene: TRBV7-9; j_gene: TRBJ2-7; CDR3nt: TGTGCCAGCAGCTTAGCGGGAGATTTATACGAGCAGTACTTC; CDR3aa: CASSLAGDLYEQYF
abundance: few; len: 18; d_gene: TRBD2; v_gene: TRBV9; j_gene: TRBJ2-3; CDR3nt: TGTGCCAGCAGCCCCCGGACTAGCGGGGGGGCCTTCGCAGATACGCAGTATTTT; CDR3aa: CASSPRTSGGAFADTQYF
abundance: .; len: 13; d_gene: .; v_gene: TRBV7-2; j_gene: TRBJ1-2; CDR3nt: TGTGCCAGCAGCTTCGACAGCGACTATGGCTACACCTTC; CDR3aa: CASSFDSDYGYTF
abundance: .; len: 18; d_gene: TRBD2; v_gene: TRBV12-3/TRBV12-4; j_gene: TRBJ2-3; CDR3nt: TGTGCCAGCAGTTTGTCCCTTAGCGGGACTGGGGCCACAGATACGCAGTATTTT; CDR3aa: CASSLSLSGTGATDTQYF
abundance: .; len: 17; d_gene: TRBD2; v_gene: TRBV4-1; j_gene: TRBJ2-3; CDR3nt: TGCGCCAGCAGCCACGCTCCGGAGCGGGGGTCCACAGATACGCAGTATTTT; CDR3aa: CASSHAPERGSTDTQYF
abundance: few; len: 16; d_gene: TRBD2; v_gene: TRBV20-1; j_gene: TRBJ2-1; CDR3nt: TGCAGTGCTAGGCCTACGACTAGCGGGAGGGCCTCGGGGCAGTTCTTC; CDR3aa: CSARPTTSGRASGQFF
abundance: many; len: 14; d_gene: TRBD2; v_gene: TRBV10-3; j_gene: TRBJ2-1; CDR3nt: TGTGCCATCAGTCCGGGACTAGCGGGTGGTGAGCAGTTCTTC; CDR3aa: CAISPGLAGGEQFF
abundance: few; len: 16; d_gene: TRBD2; v_gene: TRBV7-9; j_gene: TRBJ2-3; CDR3nt: TGTGCCAGCAGCCCAATGGAGGGACTATACACAGATACGCAGTATTTT; CDR3aa: CASSPMEGLYTDTQYF
abundance: few; len: 16; d_gene: .; v_gene: TRBV7-2; j_gene: TRBJ2-2; CDR3nt: TGTGCCAGCAGCCCCCAAGATAGGACGAACACCGGGGAGCTGTTTTTT; CDR3aa: CASSPQDRTNTGELFF
abundance: .; len: 11; d_gene: .; v_gene: TRBV4-3; j_gene: TRBJ2-1; CDR3nt: TGCGCCAGCAGCCATGAGAATGAGCAGTTCTTC; CDR3aa: CASSHENEQFF
abundance: .; len: 13; d_gene: .; v_gene: TRBV19; j_gene: TRBJ2-7; CDR3nt: TGTGCCAGTAGTATTCTCAGGGGTTCCGAGCAGTACTTC; CDR3aa: CASSILRGSEQYF